The clone carrying this TCR beta chain has at least ten counts. Antigen unknown. Diagnosis of hyperthyroidism was new in patients aged 18 to 65, and its duration was under 2 months. Isolation of PBMCs was performed on 8.5 to 10 ml fresh peripheral blood. These data belong to a study of T cells in Graves' hyperthyroidism and ophthalmopathy. General study results and limits: Researchers found most expanded thyroid clonotypes above 0.001 in blood as well. The model predicted ophthalmopathy a median approximately seven months before onset.

Germline-derived CDR1 and CDR2 are MNHNY and SVGAGI (reference sequence). The CDR3 covers 15 residues. V dropped 2 bases and J dropped 4 bases, with 14 bases sitting between them. Researchers amplified the TCR beta CDR3 regions from RNA transcripts. RT-PCR in the first round (using the HTBI primer set) targeted the TCR CDR3. TCRdb reprocessed the multiplex PCR reads with MiXCR, giving one entry per CDR3 protein. The table lists some 620,000 distinct CDR3 sequences, roughly 17% of them singletons. The rearrangement links TRBV6-6 to TRBJ2-5; a weak D match, TRBD2 (7 bases). Sequenced material: blood. The sequence was obtained from a woman younger than 45 with Graves' hyperthyroidism. CDR3 protein: CASSYARGGGETQYF. CDR3 bases: TGTGCCAGCAGTTACGCCCGGGGAGGGGGAGAGACCCAGTACTTC.